The rows below give T cell receptor beta chains drawn from one sample of a study of blood T cell repertoires in COVID-19. The repertoire was sequenced with immunoSEQ multiplex PCR; TCRdb's copy has only in-frame clones and lacks some. Of about 190,000 clones listed, 88% were seen once; the top ten hold 4% to 5.5%. Specimen: peripheral blood. These receptors came from a human donor in a cohort sampled during active COVID-19. The CDR3 runs from the conserved cysteine through the conserved F or W. D genes are given only for firm matches. Clone size, where shown, is once, few, many, or a class for clones that have expanded.

D gene	J gene	clone size	V gene	CDR3 protein	CDR3 DNA
-	TRBJ1-1	-	TRBV5-8	CASSLASLAFF	TGTGCCAGCAGCTTGGCGTCGTTAGCTTTCTTT
TRBD2	TRBJ2-3	-	TRBV28	CASIKRTSPNTQYF	TGTGCCAGCATTAAACGGACTAGCCCCAATACGCAGTATTTT
TRBD1	TRBJ2-5	-	TRBV3-1/TRBV3-2	CASSQAGRGYQETQYF	TGTGCCAGCAGCCAAGCGGGCAGGGGGTACCAAGAGACCCAGTACTTC
-	TRBJ2-3	-	TRBV11-2	CASSLGSKHTDTQYF	TGTGCCAGCAGCTTAGGGAGTAAACACACAGATACGCAGTATTTT
-	TRBJ2-2	-	TRBV27	CASSVRGANTGELFF	TGTGCCAGCAGTGTCAGGGGGGCGAACACCGGGGAGCTGTTTTTT
TRBD2	TRBJ2-3	once	TRBV3-1/TRBV3-2	CASSQERTGGGSIDTQYF	TGTGCCAGCAGCCAAGAGCGTACGGGGGGAGGGTCAATCGATACGCAGTATTTT
-	TRBJ1-6	-	TRBV28	CASSPLNSPLHF	TGTGCCAGCAGTCCCCTCAATTCACCCCTCCACTTT
TRBD1	TRBJ1-5	-	TRBV7-9	CASSPRDRGRQPQHF	TGTGCCAGCAGCCCGCGGGACAGGGGTCGCCAGCCCCAGCATTTT
-	TRBJ1-4	-	TRBV19	CASSPGLIEKLFF	TGTGCCAGTAGCCCGGGACTGATTGAAAAACTGTTTTTT
TRBD1	TRBJ1-5	-	TRBV10-2	CASSEPRTGGGNQPQHF	TGCGCCAGCAGTGAGCCAAGGACAGGGGGCGGCAATCAGCCCCAGCATTTT
-	TRBJ1-6	few	TRBV27	CASSPRPQGTYNSPLHF	TGTGCCAGCAGTCCCCGTCCCCAGGGTACTTATAATTCACCCCTCCACTTT
-	TRBJ1-5	-	TRBV19	CASRRVPLNDRDQPQHF	TGTGCCAGTAGAAGAGTCCCACTCAATGATCGCGATCAGCCCCAGCATTTT
-	TRBJ1-5	-	TRBV5-8	CASSPPHPNQPQHF	TGTGCCAGCAGCCCGCCACACCCCAATCAGCCCCAGCATTTT
-	TRBJ2-7	-	TRBV9	CASSVGQPGFDEQYF	TGTGCCAGCAGCGTAGGGCAGCCGGGGTTCGACGAGCAGTACTTC
TRBD1	TRBJ2-5	once	TRBV7-2	CASSVGQHQETQYF	TGTGCCAGCAGCGTGGGACAGCACCAAGAGACCCAGTACTTC
-	TRBJ2-3	-	TRBV18	CASSKGVTDTQYF	TGTGCCAGCTCAAAGGGAGTCACAGATACGCAGTATTTT
-	TRBJ2-3	-	TRBV10-3	CAISTGYRTDTQYF	TGTGCCATCAGCACAGGGTACCGCACAGATACGCAGTATTTT
-	TRBJ2-7	-	TRBV6-5	CASSRTGYEQYF	TGTGCCAGCAGTCGTACAGGATACGAGCAGTACTTC
TRBD1	TRBJ1-5	-	TRBV6-1	CASNSGQGLNQPQHF	TGTGCCAGCAACTCGGGACAGGGGTTAAATCAGCCCCAGCATTTT
TRBD1	TRBJ1-2	-	TRBV24-1	CATSAPSTGEDYGYTF	TGTGCCACCAGTGCCCCCTCGACAGGGGAGGACTATGGCTACACCTTC
-	TRBJ1-2	-	TRBV19	CASSPVLRSDGYTF	TGTGCCAGTAGCCCGGTCCTTCGATCGGATGGCTACACCTTC
-	TRBJ1-5	-	TRBV10-3	CAISESGGFNQPQHF	TGTGCCATCAGTGAGTCCGGCGGGTTCAATCAGCCCCAGCATTTT
TRBD1	TRBJ2-7	-	TRBV19	CASSTYPGQGSYEQYF	TGTGCCAGTAGTACTTACCCGGGACAGGGCTCCTACGAGCAGTACTTC
TRBD2	TRBJ2-7	-	TRBV29-1	CSVAGTSGSYEQYF	TGCAGCGTCGCCGGGACTAGCGGAAGCTACGAGCAGTACTTC
TRBD2	TRBJ2-3	-	TRBV4-2	CASSQVSGRDEDTQYF	TGTGCCAGCAGCCAGGTTAGCGGGAGGGACGAAGATACGCAGTATTTT
-	TRBJ1-3	-	TRBV9	CASSPLRGGSGNTIYF	TGTGCCAGCAGCCCTCTTAGGGGAGGCTCTGGAAACACCATATATTTT
-	TRBJ1-6	-	TRBV7-2	CASSSQGSNSPLHF	TGTGCCAGCAGCTCCCAGGGTAGTAATTCACCCCTCCACTTT
-	TRBJ2-6	-	TRBV7-6	CASSWGGSGANVLTF	TGTGCCAGCAGCTGGGGCGGCTCTGGGGCCAACGTCCTGACTTTC
TRBD2	TRBJ2-1	few	TRBV3-1/TRBV3-2	CASSQSGRAGNEQFF	TGTGCCAGCAGCCAATCCGGGAGGGCCGGCAATGAGCAGTTCTTC
TRBD1	TRBJ1-2	-	TRBV6-2/TRBV6-3	CASSYGDRRNYGYTF	TGTGCCAGCAGTTACGGGGACAGGCGGAACTATGGCTACACCTTC
TRBD2	TRBJ2-4	-	TRBV9	CASSVDSGTVAKNIQYF	TGTGCCAGCAGCGTAGATAGCGGGACGGTAGCCAAAAACATTCAGTACTTC
-	TRBJ2-7	-	TRBV5-5	CASSLLFMSSYEQYF	TGTGCCAGCAGCTTACTATTCATGAGCTCCTACGAGCAGTACTTC
-	TRBJ2-1	-	TRBV20-1	CSASKRRNEQFF	TGCAGTGCTAGTAAGCGCCGCAATGAGCAGTTCTTC
-	TRBJ2-7	-	TRBV5-1	CASSLGWEIEQYF	TGCGCCAGCAGCTTGGGGTGGGAGATAGAGCAGTACTTC
-	TRBJ2-5	-	TRBV21-1	CASSKDRGPETQYF	TGTGCCAGCAGCAAGGACAGGGGGCCAGAGACCCAGTACTTC
TRBD1	TRBJ1-3	-	TRBV18	CASSPPMGQGPGNTIYF	TGTGCCAGCTCACCACCGATGGGACAGGGACCTGGAAACACCATATATTTT
TRBD1	TRBJ1-1	-	TRBV10-3	CATRQGQSLNTEAFF	TGTGCCACCCGACAGGGGCAATCTCTGAACACTGAAGCTTTCTTT